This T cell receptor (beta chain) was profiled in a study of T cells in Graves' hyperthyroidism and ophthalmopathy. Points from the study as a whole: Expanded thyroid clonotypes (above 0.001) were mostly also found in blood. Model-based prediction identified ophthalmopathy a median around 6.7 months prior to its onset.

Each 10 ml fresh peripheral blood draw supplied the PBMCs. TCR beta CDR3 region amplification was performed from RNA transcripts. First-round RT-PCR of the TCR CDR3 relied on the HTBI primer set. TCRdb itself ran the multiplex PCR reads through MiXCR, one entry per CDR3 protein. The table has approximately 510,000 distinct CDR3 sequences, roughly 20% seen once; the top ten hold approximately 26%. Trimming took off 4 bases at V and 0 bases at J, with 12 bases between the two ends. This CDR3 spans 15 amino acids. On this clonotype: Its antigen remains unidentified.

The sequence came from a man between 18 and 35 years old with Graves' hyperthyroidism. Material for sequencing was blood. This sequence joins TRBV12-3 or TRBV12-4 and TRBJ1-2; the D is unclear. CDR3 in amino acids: CASSSSLTANYGYTF. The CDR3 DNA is TGTGCCAGCAGTTCATCGCTGACGGCTAACTATGGCTACACCTTC.